This T cell receptor beta chain came from a study of CDR3 diversity in severe acne. Each CDR3 protein gets one entry after TCRdb re-called the PCR reads with MiXCR. The data hold about 85,000 distinct CDR3 sequences, with approximately 52% observed a single time. V dropped 8 bases and J dropped 5 bases, with 16 bases sitting between them. The CDR3 covers 13 residues. CDR1 and CDR2 (germline): SGHKS, YYEKEE (reference sequence). This chain links TRBV5-5 with TRBJ2-5, with D possibly called TRBD1 or TRBD2 (5 bases each). The source material was blood. The source of this sequence is a male donor in good health, serving as a control. The CDR3 protein is CASSSSEGETQYF. For the CDR3, the DNA is TGTGCCAGTAGTTCGTCAGAGGGGGAGACCCAGTACTTC.